This is a list of T cell receptor beta chains from one sample in a study of shared clonotypes between healthy human individuals. The repertoire was sequenced with immunoSEQ multiplex PCR; TCRdb's copy has only in-frame clones and lacks some. The sample records about 700,000 clones, under 80% being singletons. Sequenced material: memory CD4+ T cells sorted from blood. These receptors were obtained from a woman aged 30 to 39 in good health. Both conserved end residues are part of each CDR3. Rows give clone size only sometimes, using once, few, many, or a class for an expanded clone.

TRBV5-5	.	TRBJ2-1	CASSFGGVTVYNEQFF
TRBV2	.	TRBJ1-2	CASTVPDTSNYGYTF
TRBV7-9	.	TRBJ2-7	CASSSQAGVHEQYF
TRBV6-6	.	TRBJ1-3	CATLDRLGSSGNTIYF
TRBV10-3	.	TRBJ2-7	CAISALGGIYEQYF
TRBV28	.	TRBJ2-2	CASTEQGTELFF
TRBV25-1	.	.	CASSEVAGAYEQYF
TRBV2	once	TRBJ2-7	CASTDYSPYEQYF
TRBV7-9	.	TRBJ2-7	CASSSARVSYEQYF
TRBV19	once	TRBJ1-5	CASSFGVGQPQHF
TRBV5-1	.	TRBJ2-1	CASSWDRSSYNEQFF
TRBV5-1	.	TRBJ2-2	CASSEDRPAYTGELFF
TRBV30	.	TRBJ2-1	CAWYRYNEQFF
TRBV28	.	TRBJ1-2	CASSLLTNYGYTF
TRBV27	.	TRBJ2-6	CASGPGQVGANVLTF
TRBV28	.	TRBJ2-7	CASVPSGGAVEQYF
TRBV2	.	TRBJ1-5	CASSATGGDQPQHF
TRBV6-1	once	TRBJ2-3	CASSELSGGVWVTQYF
TRBV7-6	few	TRBJ2-5	CASSPRLAGTKVGDQYF
TRBV2	few	TRBJ1-5	CASRITGMSNQPQHF
TRBV5-4	.	TRBJ1-2	CASSGDRGGNYGYTF
TRBV5-1	.	TRBJ2-7	CASAIRAVAGRDYEQYF
TRBV7-6	few	TRBJ1-2	CASSLEEGFNYGYTF
TRBV9	.	TRBJ2-7	CASSPRLAGHEQYF
TRBV4-1	.	TRBJ2-7	CASSQERRQEAYEQYF
TRBV27	.	TRBJ2-6	CASSTAYRGDSGANVLTF
TRBV5-1	.	TRBJ1-2	CASSSGVPPAYGYTF
TRBV5-1	many	TRBJ2-5	CASSLGDRDTGTQYF
TRBV19	few	TRBJ1-5	CASSKTGNQPQHF
TRBV19	.	TRBJ1-1	CASSRIGGTEAFF
TRBV30	once	TRBJ2-3	CACSLGSGWPDTQYF
TRBV4-1	.	TRBJ1-5	CASSQAPDTGEYSNQPQHF
TRBV2	.	TRBJ1-1	CASSELVWARNTEAFF
TRBV7-8	.	TRBJ2-1	CASSQDRGRGSGSFSYNEQFF
TRBV7-3	few	TRBJ2-7	CASSLTGLGREQYF
TRBV5-8	.	TRBJ2-1	CASSLGTSAYNEQFF
TRBV2	.	TRBJ2-3	CASSPSGRVGDTQYF
TRBV9	.	TRBJ2-1	CASSVAWTSGGSIQFF
TRBV19	few	TRBJ1-1	CASTDTRRATEAFF
TRBV15	.	TRBJ2-6	CATSPRQGAYSGANVLTF
TRBV30	.	TRBJ1-5	CAWSGEGSSRPQHF
TRBV6-5	.	TRBJ2-3	CASSDQSTDTQYF
TRBV19	few	TRBJ2-7	CASSRQVGTYEQYF
TRBV11-2	.	TRBJ2-2	CASSQLAGANTGELFF
TRBV11-2	.	TRBJ2-1	CASSLDRSSTYNEQFF
TRBV7-8	once	TRBJ2-5	CASSLMGAETQYF
TRBV10-1	.	TRBJ2-3	CASSERSGGRGDTQYF
TRBV11-3	.	TRBJ2-2	CASSKGGANTGELFF
TRBV19	.	TRBJ2-1	CASRNGGGTNEQFF
TRBV7-2	.	TRBJ2-7	CASSSQVTGTGPYEQYF
TRBV30	.	TRBJ2-7	CAWSDRSLSYEQYF
TRBV5-1	.	TRBJ2-5	CASSPSTGEETQYF
TRBV5-1	.	TRBJ1-2	CASKRQDHYGYTF
TRBV5-1	many	TRBJ1-1	CASSLGGVLNTEAFF
TRBV7-9	.	TRBJ2-7	CASSPRGGGPYEQYF
TRBV19	.	TRBJ2-6	CASSMSGDSGANVLTF
TRBV29-1	.	TRBJ2-3	CSVEDFVAESTDTQYF